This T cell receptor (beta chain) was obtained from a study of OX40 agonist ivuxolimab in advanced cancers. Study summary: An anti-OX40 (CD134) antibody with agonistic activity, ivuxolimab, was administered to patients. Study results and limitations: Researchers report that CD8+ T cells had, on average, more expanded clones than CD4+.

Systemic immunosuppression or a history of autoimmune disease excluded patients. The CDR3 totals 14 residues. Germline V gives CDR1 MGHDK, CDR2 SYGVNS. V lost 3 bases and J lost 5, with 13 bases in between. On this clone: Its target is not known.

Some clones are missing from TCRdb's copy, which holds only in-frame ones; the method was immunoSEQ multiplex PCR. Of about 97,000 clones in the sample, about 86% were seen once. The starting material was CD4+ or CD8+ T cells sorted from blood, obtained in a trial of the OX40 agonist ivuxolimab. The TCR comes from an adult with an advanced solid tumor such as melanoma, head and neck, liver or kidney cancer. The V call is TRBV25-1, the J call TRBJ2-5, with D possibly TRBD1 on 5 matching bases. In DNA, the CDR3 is TGTGCCAGCAGTGATGCAGGGCAGGTTGAGACCCAGTACTTC. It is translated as CASSDAGQVETQYF.